A single sample gave rise to the 5 T cell receptor beta chains below, sequenced in a study of molecular identifiers for immune sequencing clone quantification. TCRdb recomputed calls from the PCR reads with MiXCR, one row per CDR3 protein. Of 460,000 or so distinct CDR3 sequences listed, about 25% are singletons. Sequenced material: naive CD8+ T cells from blood, with Jurkat cell RNA spiked in. Subset given: FACS-sorted CD8+CD4-CCR7+CD45RA+ naive T cells. These receptors originate from a human donor in good health. Some libraries in this study had Jurkat cell RNA spiked in.

This chain uses TRBV11-2 with TRBJ2-7, with TRBD1 matching 10 bases. With V trimmed by 5 bases and J by 7 bases, 14 bases remained unmatched. This CDR3 comprises 16 residues. Germline V gene lookup returns CDR1 SGHAT and CDR2 FQNNGV. The CDR3 sequence is CASSQDRGTPREEQYF. The CDR3 bases are TGTGCCAGCAGCCAGGACAGGGGGACTCCGAGGGAGGAGCAGTACTTC.

This clonotype was picked up a small number of times. An end of the junction does not agree with germline; a read error may underlie this. This sequence joins TRBV7-7 and TRBJ2-4, with a possible D match to TRBD2 (6 bases). The V gene's germline CDR1 is SSHAT and CDR2 FNYEAQ (reference sequence). CDR3 length equals 16 residues. The CDR3 DNA follows: TGTGCTAGCAGCCATACTAGCCCCTTAGGCAAAAACATTCAGTACTTC. Translated, it gives CASSHTSPLGKNIQYF.

This clonotype has more than one count but fewer than ten. The V call is TRBV27, the J call TRBJ1-1; D not resolved. V lost 0 bases and J 2 bases, leaving 10 bases between the germline ends. Germline lookup yields CDR1 MNHEY and CDR2 SMNVEV (reference sequence). The CDR3 contains 15 residues. In DNA form, the CDR3 reads TGTGCCAGCAGTTTATCGCCAGCTACCAACACTGAAGCTTTCTTT. Amino acid sequence: CASSLSPATNTEAFF.

This clonotype was recorded at least ten times. The chain carries TRBV6-5 and TRBJ2-2; TRBD1 or TRBD2 may be the D gene (5 bases each). V lost 2 bases, J lost 0 bases, and 13 bases lay in between. Germline-derived CDR1 and CDR2 are MNHEY and SVGAGI. The CDR3 runs 17 residues. The CDR3, as DNA: TGTGCCAGCAGTTACGGGTTGGGGACGGCGAACACCGGGGAGCTGTTTTTT. Translating it yields CASSYGLGTANTGELFF.

This clonotype was observed a handful of times. V usage is TRBV6-1 and J usage is TRBJ2-5; 7 nucleotides align to TRBD2. V was pared by 1 base and J by 3 bases, with 2 bases of the junction left unmatched. The CDR3 sequence is 14 residues long. CDR1 is MNHNS, CDR2 SASEGT, per germline. The CDR3 nucleotides are TGTGCCAGCAGTGAAGTGGCGGGGGAAGAGACCCAGTACTTC. It translates to CASSEVAGEETQYF.